These 32 T cell receptor beta chains originate from one sample sequenced in a study of T-cell memory formation after mild COVID-19. TCRdb processed the 5' RACE reads anew with MiXCR; each CDR3 protein has one entry. The table has 450,000 to 650,000 distinct CDR3 sequences, less than 25% seen once. The sequenced material came from PBMCs or a T cell subset sorted from them (not recorded which). These receptors originate from an adult woman who had mild COVID-19 (a few samples of this study predate the infection). Cell type and time point are not known.

This clonotype was counted ten times or more. The V gene is TRBV27, the J gene TRBJ2-7; the match to TRBD2 covers 10 bases. Germline assignment: CDR1 MNHEY and CDR2 SMNVEV (reference sequence). J gave up 7 bases and V 5 bases, and 8 bases lay outside the gene matches. The CDR3 has 14 residues. Written as DNA, the CDR3 is TGTGCCAGCAGTCCGCTACTAGCGGGGAGGGAGCAGTACTTC. It yields the protein CASSPLLAGREQYF.

A few counts support this clonotype. The gene calls are TRBV7-9 and TRBJ2-3; D is perhaps TRBD1 (7 bases). The CDR3 loop spans 17 amino acids. CDR1 is SEHNR, CDR2 FQNEAQ, per germline (reference sequence). Trimming took off 5 bases at V and 4 bases at J, with 22 bases between the two ends. The chain's CDR3 is CASSTTQGTLEADTQYF. The CDR3 coding sequence is TGTGCCAGCAGCACTACACAGGGGACTTTGGAGGCAGATACGCAGTATTTT.

This clonotype was recorded many times. The chain is built from TRBV19 and TRBJ1-2; D gene uncertain. CDR3 length: 14 residues. V dropped 5 bases and J dropped 4 bases, with 14 bases sitting between them. Per the germline V gene, CDR1 is LNHDA and CDR2 is SQIVND (reference sequence). The CDR3 loop reads CASSARGPPYGYTF. The CDR3 bases are TGTGCCAGTAGTGCAAGAGGGCCCCCCTATGGCTACACCTTC.

The chain links TRBV4-1 to TRBJ2-3; 12 nucleotides align to TRBD1. V lost 0 bases and J lost 5; bases outside the gene matches: 6. The CDR3 spans 17 residues. CDR1 and CDR2 from the germline V gene are MGHRA and YSYEKL. The CDR3 bases are TGCGCCAGCAGCCAAGATTTCGGGACAGGGGGCATAGATACGCAGTATTTT. This encodes CASSQDFGTGGIDTQYF.

The J gene is TRBJ2-3, the V gene TRBV7-9; the match to TRBD2 covers 16 bases. J was trimmed by 1 base and V by 5 bases; bases with no gene match: 9. In germline, CDR1 is SEHNR, CDR2 FQNEAQ (reference sequence). CDR3 length: 19 residues. CDR3 bases: TGTGCCAGCAGCGCCCAACCGGGACTAGCGGGGGGGGGCACAGATACGCAGTATTTT. This gives the protein CASSAQPGLAGGGTDTQYF.

V and J are TRBV20-1 and TRBJ2-7; the D gene is possibly TRBD2 (6 bases). Deletions cut 3 bases from V and 0 bases from J, with 12 bases between. Germline V gene sequence: CDR1 DFQATT, CDR2 SNEGSKA (reference sequence). This CDR3 has 14 amino acids. In DNA form, the CDR3 reads TGCAGTGCTAGGTCTAGCGACGACTCCTACGAGCAGTACTTC. Its protein product is CSARSSDDSYEQYF.

This clonotype came up a few times. This sequence joins TRBV30 and TRBJ1-1, with TRBD1 matching over 10 bases. The CDR3 has 14 amino acids. V gave up 2 bases and J gave up 4 bases; unmatched junction bases: 4. Per germline, CDR1 GTSNPN and CDR2 SVGIG (reference sequence). The CDR3 bases are TGTGCCTGGAGTCCGGGACAGGGGATCACTGAAGCTTTCTTT. It is translated as CAWSPGQGITEAFF.

Ten or more counts support this clonotype. The chain carries TRBV15 and TRBJ2-5; D may match TRBD1 or TRBD2 (5 bases each). Trimming removed 1 base at V and 5 bases at J, with 14 bases between. Germline assignment: CDR1 LNHNV and CDR2 YYDKDF (reference sequence). CDR3 length: 15 amino acids. The CDR3 is CATSRVAGWDETQYF. DNA of the CDR3: TGTGCCACCAGCAGAGTGGCGGGTTGGGACGAGACCCAGTACTTC.

CDR3 residues: CASSQEVRGGQETQYF. CDR3 in DNA: TGTGCCAGCAGCCAAGAGGTCAGGGGAGGCCAAGAGACCCAGTACTTC. The V call is TRBV14, the J call TRBJ2-5, with D possibly being TRBD1 or TRBD2 (6 bases each). The CDR3 has 16 residues. Trimming cost V 0 bases and J 1 base, with 12 bases left between them. The germline CDR1 and CDR2 sequences are SGHDN and FVKESK. Full variable domain (outside the CDR3, taken from reference TRBV14 and TRBJ2-5): EAGVTQFPSHSVIEKGQTVTLRCDPISGHDNLYWYRRVMGKEIKFLLHFVKESKQDESGMPNNRFLAERTGGTYSTLKVQPAELEDSGVYFCASSQEVRGGQETQYFGPGTRLLVL.

This clonotype showed up just a few times. The chain uses TRBV15 and TRBJ2-2; tentatively, D is TRBD1 (5 bases). Germline V lookup: CDR1 LNHNV, CDR2 YYDKDF (reference sequence). V shed 0 bases and J shed 6 bases, with 8 bases lying between them. The length of the CDR3 is 14 residues. The CDR3 bases are TGTGCCACCAGCAGAGATATAGGGGCCGGGGAGCTGTTTTTT. Translating it yields CATSRDIGAGELFF.

The chain uses TRBV30 and TRBJ2-7, with a tentative D call TRBD1 (5 bases). The CDR3 is made up of 12 amino acids. V lost 3 bases, J lost 1 base, and 7 bases lay in between. Germline V gene sequence: CDR1 GTSNPN, CDR2 SVGIG (reference sequence). The DNA of the CDR3 is TGTGCCTGGAGGGCAGGGTCCTACGAGCAGTACTTC. Translated, it gives CAWRAGSYEQYF. The variable domain in full, completed from reference TRBV30 and TRBJ2-7, reads SQTIHQWPATLVQPVGSPLSLECTVEGTSNPNLYWYRQAAGRGLQLLFYSVGIGQISSEVPQNLSASRPQDRQFILSSKKLLLSDSGFYLCAWRAGSYEQYFGPGTRLTVT.

The V call is TRBV25-1, the J call TRBJ2-7; 7 bases line up with TRBD2. In germline, CDR1 is MGHDK, CDR2 SYGVNS. The CDR3 runs 16 residues. J gave up 0 bases and V 2 bases, and 7 bases lay outside the gene matches. CDR3 sequence: CASSEGLADPSYEQYF. In DNA form, the CDR3 reads TGTGCCAGCAGTGAAGGCCTAGCGGACCCCTCCTACGAGCAGTACTTC.

This clonotype was counted only a few times. The chain couples TRBV15 to TRBJ2-1; the D gene is possibly TRBD1 (6 bases). Germline-derived CDR1 and CDR2 are LNHNV and YYDKDF (reference sequence). V lost 3 bases and J 4 bases, leaving 16 bases between the germline ends. The CDR3 runs to 16 residues. CDR3 loop: CATSSATGIMYNEQFF. CDR3 nucleotide sequence: TGTGCCACCAGCAGTGCTACAGGGATAATGTACAATGAGCAGTTCTTC.

This sequence joins TRBV12-3 or TRBV12-4 and TRBJ1-1, with 9 positions matching TRBD1. The CDR3 totals 14 residues. The trim removed 4 bases at V and 3 bases at J, leaving 3 bases unmatched. The DNA for the CDR3 is TGTGCCAGCAGTTGGACAGGGGTGGACACTGAAGCTTTCTTT. Encoded protein: CASSWTGVDTEAFF.

This clonotype has a handful of counts. J is TRBJ2-2 and V is TRBV4-1; weak D call: TRBD1 (6 bases). Germline CDR1 and CDR2: MGHRA and YSYEKL. This CDR3 comprises 18 residues. The V gene lost 0 bases and the J gene lost 0 bases, with 14 bases spanning the gap. As DNA, the CDR3 is TGCGCCAGCAGCCAAGAGGGTTCCTGGACAGCGAACACCGGGGAGCTGTTTTTT. This codes for CASSQEGSWTANTGELFF.

In its sample, this clonotype was seen a few times. The J gene is TRBJ2-7, the V gene TRBV5-6, with a possible D match to TRBD2 (6 bases). Trimming took off 2 bases at V and 6 bases at J, with 15 bases between the two ends. This CDR3 spans 14 amino acids. The germline V gene has CDR1 SGHDT and CDR2 YYEEEE. This CDR3 is CASSFSGGVSEQYF. The CDR3 DNA follows: TGTGCCAGCAGCTTTTCCGGGGGAGTTAGCGAGCAGTACTTC.

This clonotype showed up just a few times. This rearrangement joins TRBV5-6 to TRBJ2-7, with 9 bases fitting TRBD1. After removal of 1 base from V and 4 bases from J, the junction contained 12 bases not matched to a gene. The germline V gene encodes CDR1 SGHDT and CDR2 YYEEEE. The CDR3 contains 17 residues. CDR3 sequence (DNA): TGTGCCAGCAGCTTGACAGGGGGCGCGGGCCATCGGTACGAGCAGTACTTC. Its protein product is CASSLTGGAGHRYEQYF.

This sequence joins TRBV2 and TRBJ1-2, with TRBD1 as a possible D gene (6 bases). This CDR3 spans 16 amino acids. The V gene lost 4 bases and the J gene lost 0 bases, with 15 bases spanning the gap. Germline lookup yields CDR1 SNHLY and CDR2 FYNNEI. The CDR3 loop is CASSVKVDSANYGYTF. The CDR3 DNA reads TGTGCCAGCAGTGTTAAAGTGGACAGCGCTAACTATGGCTACACCTTC.

This clonotype has only a few counts. This sequence joins TRBV3-1 and TRBJ2-7; D remains ambiguous. The V end was cut by 3 bases, the J end by 8 bases, with 11 bases between. There are 12 residues in the CDR3. Germline V gives CDR1 LGHDT, CDR2 YNNKEL (reference sequence). The CDR3 loop is CASSQKGVKQYF. CDR3 sequence (DNA): TGTGCCAGCAGCCAGAAGGGCGTTAAGCAGTACTTC.

The chain employs TRBV24-1 and TRBJ2-1; the D call may be TRBD1 or TRBD2 (5 bases each). The germline V gene encodes CDR1 KGHDR and CDR2 SFDVKD. The CDR3 is 15 residues long. Deletions cut 5 bases from V and 9 bases from J, with 19 bases between. The CDR3 nucleotides read TGTGCCACCAGTGGTTCCCGGGACCAGCACGGTGAGCAGTTCTTC. This translates into CATSGSRDQHGEQFF.

This clonotype turned up a few times. The V gene is TRBV5-1, the J gene TRBJ2-5; weak D call: TRBD2 (7 bases). Germline CDR1 and CDR2: SGHRS and YFSETQ. This CDR3 spans 15 amino acids. V dropped 2 bases and J dropped 3 bases, with 14 bases sitting between them. The DNA of the CDR3 is TGCGCCAGCAGCTTACAACCGGGGGGCGAAGAGACCCAGTACTTC. This sequence encodes CASSLQPGGEETQYF.

This clonotype turned up a few times. The V and J genes are TRBV18 and TRBJ1-5, with D maybe TRBD1 (5 bases). This CDR3 region has 18 residues. CDR1 and CDR2 from the germline V gene are KGHSH and LQKENI. Trimming left V 1 base short and J 2 bases short, with 18 bases between. CDR3 sequence (DNA): TGTGCCAGCTCACCACTCTCCCGGGGGGGAGAGGGCAATCAGCCCCAGCATTTT. Translation gives CASSPLSRGGEGNQPQHF.

This clonotype came up a few times. The chain recombines TRBV7-9 with TRBJ1-1; D is possibly TRBD1 (5 bases). Deletions cut 0 bases from V and 3 bases from J, with 11 bases between. Germline V CDR1 and CDR2: SEHNR, FQNEAQ (reference sequence). There are 15 residues in the CDR3. DNA for the CDR3: TGTGCCAGCAGCTTAGCTTTGGGACGGGACACTGAAGCTTTCTTT. Translating it yields CASSLALGRDTEAFF.

The rearrangement links TRBV7-6 to TRBJ2-7; 16 positions match TRBD2. V was pared by 2 bases and J by 6 bases, with 10 bases of the junction left unmatched. The CDR3 consists of 18 residues. Germline V CDR1 and CDR2: SGHVS, FNYEAQ. CDR3 residues: CASSLLGLAGGSIGEQYF. The CDR3 region has the DNA TGTGCCAGCAGCTTATTGGGACTAGCGGGAGGGTCGATCGGCGAGCAGTACTTC.

This sequence joins TRBV5-1 and TRBJ2-6, with 10 bases aligning to TRBD1. This CDR3 is built from 17 residues. Looked up from germline, CDR1 is SGHRS and CDR2 is YFSETQ. V trimming: 6 bases; J trimming: 0 bases; junction bases outside the gene matches: 6. CDR3 protein: CASIGDRGFSGANVLTF. The CDR3 DNA sequence: TGCGCCAGCATTGGGGACAGGGGATTCTCTGGGGCCAACGTCCTGACTTTC.

V usage is TRBV12-3 or TRBV12-4 and J usage is TRBJ2-1; D not certain. The CDR3 runs to 13 residues. V was cut by 6 bases and J by 6 bases, with 12 bases left in between. CDR3 in amino acids: CASRFHDINEQFF. CDR3 sequence (DNA): TGTGCCAGCAGGTTCCACGATATCAATGAGCAGTTCTTC.

The chain carries TRBV6-5 and TRBJ1-5; a weak D match, TRBD1 (5 bases). Germline CDR1 reads MNHEY; CDR2 reads SVGAGI. Trimming removed 5 bases at V and 7 bases at J, with 18 bases between. This CDR3 contains 15 residues. For the CDR3, the DNA is TGTGCCAGCAGTCCCCAAGCAGGGAGGGCGCAGCCCCAGCATTTT. Protein product: CASSPQAGRAQPQHF.

The chain employs TRBV12-3 or TRBV12-4 and TRBJ2-5; D gene unclear. CDR3 length equals 15 residues. Deletions cut 0 bases from V and 1 base from J, with 9 bases between. CDR3 bases: TGTGCCAGCAGTTTAGCTTCTATCGGCCAAGAGACCCAGTACTTC. This encodes CASSLASIGQETQYF.

This clonotype showed up just a few times. This sequence joins TRBV4-1 and TRBJ2-1; D gene uncertain. The CDR3 is 15 amino acids. Per the germline V gene, CDR1 is MGHRA and CDR2 is YSYEKL. Deletions cut 2 bases from V and 5 bases from J, with 13 bases between. The CDR3: CASSQLTLGDNEQFF. The CDR3 nucleotides read TGCGCCAGCAGCCAACTGACCCTTGGGGACAATGAGCAGTTCTTC.

This clonotype was found a few times. The rearrangement uses TRBV30 and TRBJ1-2; D is undetermined. Trimming took off 3 bases at V and 2 bases at J, with 7 bases between the two ends. CDR1 and CDR2 from the germline V gene are GTSNPN and SVGIG (reference sequence). The CDR3 length is 12 residues. The CDR3 bases are TGTGCCTGGAGGGACCTGAACTATGGCTACACCTTC. It yields the protein CAWRDLNYGYTF.

CDR3 coding DNA: TGTGCCACCAGTGACCAGGGGAAGGGGGTCAATGAGCAGTTCTTC. Protein product: CATSDQGKGVNEQFF. This chain links TRBV24-1 with TRBJ2-1; a possible D gene is TRBD1 (6 bases). The V and J ends lost 4 bases and 6 bases respectively, with 15 bases between them. This CDR3 comprises 15 residues. Germline CDR1 KGHDR, CDR2 SFDVKD.

This clonotype was seen a few times. The gene calls are TRBV29-1 and TRBJ1-4; the D gene is possibly TRBD1 (6 bases). CDR1 is SQVTM, CDR2 ANQGSEA, per germline. The CDR3 consists of 13 residues. Trimming shortened V by 2 bases and J by 7 bases, and 11 bases separated the two germline ends. DNA of the CDR3: TGCAGCGTTGAAAAGGGGGGCTTTGAAAAACTGTTTTTT. Translated: CSVEKGGFEKLFF.